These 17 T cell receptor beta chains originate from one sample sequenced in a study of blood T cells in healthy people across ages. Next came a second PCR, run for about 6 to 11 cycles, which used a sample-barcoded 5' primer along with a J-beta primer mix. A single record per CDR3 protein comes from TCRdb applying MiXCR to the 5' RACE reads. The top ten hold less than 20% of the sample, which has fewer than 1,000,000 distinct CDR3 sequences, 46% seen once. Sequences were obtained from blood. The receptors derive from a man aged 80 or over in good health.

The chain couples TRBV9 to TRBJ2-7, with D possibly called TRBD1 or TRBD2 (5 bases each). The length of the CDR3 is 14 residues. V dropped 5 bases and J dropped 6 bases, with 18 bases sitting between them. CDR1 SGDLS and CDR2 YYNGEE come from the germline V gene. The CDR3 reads CASSRTLRGSEQYF. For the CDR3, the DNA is TGTGCCAGCAGTCGTACTTTACGGGGCTCCGAGCAGTACTTC.

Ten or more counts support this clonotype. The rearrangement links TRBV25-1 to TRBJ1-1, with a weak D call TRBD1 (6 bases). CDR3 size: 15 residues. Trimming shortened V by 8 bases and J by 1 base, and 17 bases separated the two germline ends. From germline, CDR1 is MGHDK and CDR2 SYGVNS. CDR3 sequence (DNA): TGTGCCAGCTCAAGACCCGGGACAAGGAACACTGAAGCTTTCTTT. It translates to CASSRPGTRNTEAFF. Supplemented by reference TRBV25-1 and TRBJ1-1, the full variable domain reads EADIYQTPRYLVIGTGKKITLECSQTMGHDKMYWYQQDPGMELHLIHYSYGVNSTEKGDLSSESTVSRIRTEHFPLTLESARPSHTSQYLCASSRPGTRNTEAFFGQGTRLTVV.

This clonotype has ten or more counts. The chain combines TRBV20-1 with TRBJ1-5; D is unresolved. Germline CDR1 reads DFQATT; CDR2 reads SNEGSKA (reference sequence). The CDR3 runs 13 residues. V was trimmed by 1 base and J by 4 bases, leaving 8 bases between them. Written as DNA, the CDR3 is TGCAGTGCTAGAGGGGTAGGGAATCAGCCCCAGCATTTT. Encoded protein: CSARGVGNQPQHF.

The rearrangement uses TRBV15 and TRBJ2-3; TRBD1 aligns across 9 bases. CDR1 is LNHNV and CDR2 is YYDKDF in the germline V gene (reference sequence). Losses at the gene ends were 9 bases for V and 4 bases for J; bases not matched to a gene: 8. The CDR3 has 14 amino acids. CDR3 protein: CATGRGQGADTQYF. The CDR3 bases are TGTGCCACTGGGAGGGGACAGGGAGCAGATACGCAGTATTTT.

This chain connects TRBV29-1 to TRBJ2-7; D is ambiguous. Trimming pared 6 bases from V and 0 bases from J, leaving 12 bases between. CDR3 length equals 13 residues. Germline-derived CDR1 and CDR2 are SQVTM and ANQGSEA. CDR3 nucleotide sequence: TGCAGCGTAGCTGGGCTAAGCTCCTACGAGCAGTACTTC. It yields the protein CSVAGLSSYEQYF.

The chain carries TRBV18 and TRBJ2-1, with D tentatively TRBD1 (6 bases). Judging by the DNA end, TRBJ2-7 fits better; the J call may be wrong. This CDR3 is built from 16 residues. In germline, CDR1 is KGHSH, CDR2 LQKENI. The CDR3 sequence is CASSPMTGTTPYEQYF. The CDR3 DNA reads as TGTGCCAGCTCACCTATGACCGGGACAACCCCCTACGAGCAGTACTTC.

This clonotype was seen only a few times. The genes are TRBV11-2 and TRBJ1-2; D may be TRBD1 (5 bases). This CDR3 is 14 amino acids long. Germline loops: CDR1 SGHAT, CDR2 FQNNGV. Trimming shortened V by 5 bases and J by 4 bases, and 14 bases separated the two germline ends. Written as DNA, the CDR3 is TGTGCCAGCAGCCCGGGACGGGATTCCTATGGCTACACCTTC. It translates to CASSPGRDSYGYTF.

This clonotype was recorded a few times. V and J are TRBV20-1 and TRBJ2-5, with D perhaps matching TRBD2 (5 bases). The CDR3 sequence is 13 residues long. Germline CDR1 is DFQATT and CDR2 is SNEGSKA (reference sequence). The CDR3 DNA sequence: TGCACCGCTAGAGGCTCGGGGCAAGAGACCCAGTACTTC. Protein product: CTARGSGQETQYF.

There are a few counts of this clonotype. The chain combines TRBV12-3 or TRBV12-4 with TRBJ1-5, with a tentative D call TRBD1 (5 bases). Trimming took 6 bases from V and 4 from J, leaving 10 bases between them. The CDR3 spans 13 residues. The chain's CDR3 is CASSLTENQPQHF. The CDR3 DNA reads TGTGCCAGCAGCTTGACAGAAAATCAGCCCCAGCATTTT.

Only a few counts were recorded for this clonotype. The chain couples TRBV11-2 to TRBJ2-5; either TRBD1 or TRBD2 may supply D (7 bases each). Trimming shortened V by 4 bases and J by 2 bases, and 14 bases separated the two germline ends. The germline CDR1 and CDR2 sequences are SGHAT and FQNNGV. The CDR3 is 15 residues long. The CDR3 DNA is TGTGCCAGCAGCTCGGGGGGACAGCAGCAAGAGACCCAGTACTTC. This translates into CASSSGGQQQETQYF.

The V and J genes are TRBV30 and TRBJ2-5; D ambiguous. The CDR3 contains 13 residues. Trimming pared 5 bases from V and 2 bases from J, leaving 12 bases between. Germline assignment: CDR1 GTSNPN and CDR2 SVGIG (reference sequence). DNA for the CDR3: TGTGCCTGGTGTGGAACCTTACAAGAGACCCAGTACTTC. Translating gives CAWCGTLQETQYF. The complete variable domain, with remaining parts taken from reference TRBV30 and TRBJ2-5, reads SQTIHQWPATLVQPVGSPLSLECTVEGTSNPNLYWYRQAAGRGLQLLFYSVGIGQISSEVPQNLSASRPQDRQFILSSKKLLLSDSGFYLCAWCGTLQETQYFGPGTRLLVL.

The CDR3 protein is CASSPQGQGAGTEAFF. The CDR3 region has the DNA TGCGCCAGCAGCCCACAAGGACAGGGGGCGGGCACTGAAGCTTTCTTT. V usage is TRBV5-1 and J usage is TRBJ1-1, with TRBD1 matching over 11 bases. The CDR3 consists of 16 residues. V shed 4 bases, J shed 4 bases, and the junction held 9 bases outside the gene matches. The germline CDR1 and CDR2 sequences are SGHRS and YFSETQ.

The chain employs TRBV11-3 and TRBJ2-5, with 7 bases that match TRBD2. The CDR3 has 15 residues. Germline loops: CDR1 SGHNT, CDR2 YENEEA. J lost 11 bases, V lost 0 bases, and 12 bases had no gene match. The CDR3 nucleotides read TGTGCCAGCAGCTTAGATGCAGCTAGCGGCAATGAGCAGTACTTC. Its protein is CASSLDAASGNEQYF. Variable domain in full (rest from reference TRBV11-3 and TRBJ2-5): EAGVVQSPRYKIIEKKQPVAFWCNPISGHNTLYWYLQNLGQGPELLIRYENEEAVDDSQLPKDRFSAERLKGVDSTLKIQPAELGDSAVYLCASSLDAASGNEQYFGPGTRLLVL.

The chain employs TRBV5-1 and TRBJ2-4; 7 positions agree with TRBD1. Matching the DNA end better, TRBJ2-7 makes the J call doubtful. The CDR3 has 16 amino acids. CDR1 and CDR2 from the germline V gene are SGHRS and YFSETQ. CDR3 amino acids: CASSPAPAGTATEQYF. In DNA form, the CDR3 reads TGCGCCAGCAGCCCCGCTCCAGCCGGGACAGCTACCGAGCAGTACTTC.

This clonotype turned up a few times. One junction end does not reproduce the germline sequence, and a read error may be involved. The CDR3 region is CASSKDQAGKETQYF. The DNA of the CDR3 is TGTGCCAGCAGCAAAGATCAGGCGGGTAAAGAGACCCAGTACTTC. This chain uses TRBV3-1 with TRBJ2-5, with a possible D match to TRBD2 (5 bases). This CDR3 region has 15 residues. CDR1 is LGHDT and CDR2 is YNNKEL in the germline V gene (reference sequence).

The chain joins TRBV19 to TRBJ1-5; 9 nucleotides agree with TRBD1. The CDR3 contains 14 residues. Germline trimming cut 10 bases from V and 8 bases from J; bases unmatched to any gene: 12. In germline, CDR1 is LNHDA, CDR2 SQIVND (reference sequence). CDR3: CATTRDRAREPQHF. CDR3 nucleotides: TGTGCCACAACTAGGGACAGGGCTAGGGAGCCCCAGCATTTT.

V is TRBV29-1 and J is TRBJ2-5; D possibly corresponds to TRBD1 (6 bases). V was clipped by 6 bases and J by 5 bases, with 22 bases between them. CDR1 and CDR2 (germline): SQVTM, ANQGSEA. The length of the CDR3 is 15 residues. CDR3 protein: CSVKRDTSEGETQYF. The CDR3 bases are TGCAGCGTGAAGAGGGACACCAGTGAGGGGGAGACCCAGTACTTC. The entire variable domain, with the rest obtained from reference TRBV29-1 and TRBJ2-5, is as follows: SAVISQKPSRDICQRGTSLTIQCQVDSQVTMMFWYRQQPGQSLTLIATANQGSEATYESGFVIDKFPISRPNLTFSTLTVSNMSPEDSSIYLCSVKRDTSEGETQYFGPGTRLLVL.